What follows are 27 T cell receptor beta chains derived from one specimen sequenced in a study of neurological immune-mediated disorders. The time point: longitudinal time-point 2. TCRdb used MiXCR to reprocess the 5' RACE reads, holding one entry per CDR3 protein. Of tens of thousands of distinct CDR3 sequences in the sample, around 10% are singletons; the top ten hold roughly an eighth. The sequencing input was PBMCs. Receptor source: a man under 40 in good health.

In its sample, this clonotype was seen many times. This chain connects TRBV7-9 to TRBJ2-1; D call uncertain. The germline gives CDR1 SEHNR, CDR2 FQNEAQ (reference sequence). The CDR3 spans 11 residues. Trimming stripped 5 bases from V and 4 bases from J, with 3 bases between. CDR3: CASSPYNEQFF. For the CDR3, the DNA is TGTGCCAGCAGCCCATACAATGAGCAGTTCTTC.

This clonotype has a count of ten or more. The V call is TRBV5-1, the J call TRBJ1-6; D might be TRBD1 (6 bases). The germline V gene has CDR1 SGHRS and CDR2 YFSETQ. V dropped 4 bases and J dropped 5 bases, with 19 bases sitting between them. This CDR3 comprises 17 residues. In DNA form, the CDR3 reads TGCGCCAGCAGCCGATTGTTGAGCCCAGGGGATAATTCACCCCTCCACTTT. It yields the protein CASSRLLSPGDNSPLHF.

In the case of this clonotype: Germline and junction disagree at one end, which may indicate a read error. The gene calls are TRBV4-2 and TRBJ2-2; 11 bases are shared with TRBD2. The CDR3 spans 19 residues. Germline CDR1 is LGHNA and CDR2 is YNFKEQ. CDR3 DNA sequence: TGTGCCAGCAGCCAAGCCCTGTCGGGAACTAGCGGGAGCACCCGGGAGCTGTTTTTT. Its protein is CASSQALSGTSGSTRELFF.

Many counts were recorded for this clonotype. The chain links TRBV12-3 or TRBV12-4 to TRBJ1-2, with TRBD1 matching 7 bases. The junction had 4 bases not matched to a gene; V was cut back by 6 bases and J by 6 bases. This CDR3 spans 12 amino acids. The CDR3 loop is CASRNRGDGYTF. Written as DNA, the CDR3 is TGTGCCAGCAGGAACAGGGGAGATGGCTACACCTTC.

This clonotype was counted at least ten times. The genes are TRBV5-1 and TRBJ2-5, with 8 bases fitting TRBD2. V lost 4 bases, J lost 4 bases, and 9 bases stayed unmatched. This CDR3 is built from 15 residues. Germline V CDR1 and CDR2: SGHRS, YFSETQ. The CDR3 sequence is CASSGDSGTRETQYF. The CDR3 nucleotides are TGCGCCAGCAGCGGCGATAGCGGGACGAGAGAGACCCAGTACTTC.

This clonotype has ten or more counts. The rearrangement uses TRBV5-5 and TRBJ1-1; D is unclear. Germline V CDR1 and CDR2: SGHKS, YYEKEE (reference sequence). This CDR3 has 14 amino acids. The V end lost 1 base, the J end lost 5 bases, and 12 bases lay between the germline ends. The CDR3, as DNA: TGTGCCAGCAGCTTGTTGGGAGTAAATACTGAAGCTTTCTTT. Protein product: CASSLLGVNTEAFF.

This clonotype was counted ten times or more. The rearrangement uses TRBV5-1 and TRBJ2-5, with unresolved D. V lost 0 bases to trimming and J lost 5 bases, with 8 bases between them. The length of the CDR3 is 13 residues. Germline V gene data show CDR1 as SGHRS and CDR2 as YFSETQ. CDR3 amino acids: CASSLEGLETQYF. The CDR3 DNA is TGCGCCAGCAGCTTGGAAGGGTTGGAGACCCAGTACTTC. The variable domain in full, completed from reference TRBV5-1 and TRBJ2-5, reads KAGVTQTPRYLIKTRGQQVTLSCSPISGHRSVSWYQQTPGQGLQFLFEYFSETQRNKGNFPGRFSGRQFSNSRSEMNVSTLELGDSALYLCASSLEGLETQYFGPGTRLLVL.

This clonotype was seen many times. CDR3 nucleotides: TGCGCCAGCAGCCTAGGACCGCTTCTTGGGGCTGATACGCAGTATTTT. It codes for CASSLGPLLGADTQYF. V is TRBV4-1 and J is TRBJ2-3; TRBD1 is a possible D gene (5 bases). Trimming pared 4 bases from V and 6 bases from J, leaving 20 bases between. The CDR3 is 16 residues long. CDR1 is MGHRA and CDR2 is YSYEKL in the germline V gene.

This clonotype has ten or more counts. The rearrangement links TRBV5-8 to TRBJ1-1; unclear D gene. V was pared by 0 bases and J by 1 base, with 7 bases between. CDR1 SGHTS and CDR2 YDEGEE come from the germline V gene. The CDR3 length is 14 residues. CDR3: CASSLASGNTEAFF. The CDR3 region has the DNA TGTGCCAGCAGCTTGGCCTCAGGGAACACTGAAGCTTTCTTT.

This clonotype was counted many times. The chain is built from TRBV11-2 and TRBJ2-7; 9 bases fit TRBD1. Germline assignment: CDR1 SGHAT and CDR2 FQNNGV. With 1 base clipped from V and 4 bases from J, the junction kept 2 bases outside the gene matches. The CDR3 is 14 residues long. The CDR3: CASSLGQGDYEQYF. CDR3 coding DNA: TGTGCCAGCAGCTTAGGACAGGGGGATTACGAGCAGTACTTC.

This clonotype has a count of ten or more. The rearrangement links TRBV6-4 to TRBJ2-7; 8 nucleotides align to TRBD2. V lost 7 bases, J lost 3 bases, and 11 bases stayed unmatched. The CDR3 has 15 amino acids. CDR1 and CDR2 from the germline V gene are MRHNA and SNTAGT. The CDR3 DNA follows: TGTGCCAGCAACCTGCGGGGGGTGGCCCTCTACGAGCAGTACTTC. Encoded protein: CASNLRGVALYEQYF.

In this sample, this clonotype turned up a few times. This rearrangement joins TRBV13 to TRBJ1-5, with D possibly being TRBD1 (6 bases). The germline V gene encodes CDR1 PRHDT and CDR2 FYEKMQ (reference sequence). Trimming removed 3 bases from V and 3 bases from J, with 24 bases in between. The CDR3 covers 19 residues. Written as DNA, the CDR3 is TGTGCCAGCAGCTTGGGGTTAGCGCACAGTGGGGGCTCCAATCAGCCCCAGCATTTT. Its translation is CASSLGLAHSGGSNQPQHF.

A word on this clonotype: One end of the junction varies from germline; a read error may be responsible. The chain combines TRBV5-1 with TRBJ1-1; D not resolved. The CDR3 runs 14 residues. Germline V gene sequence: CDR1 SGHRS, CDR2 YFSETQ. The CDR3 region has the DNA TGCGCCAGCATCTTGTTCGGGAGGAACACTGAAGCTTTCTTT. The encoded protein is CASILFGRNTEAFF.

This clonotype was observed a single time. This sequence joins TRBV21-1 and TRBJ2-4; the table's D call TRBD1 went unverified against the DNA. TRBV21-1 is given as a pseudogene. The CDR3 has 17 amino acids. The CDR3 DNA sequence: TGTGCCAGCAGCAACTTGGACACCGGGCTGGCCAAAAACATTCAGTACTTC. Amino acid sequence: CASSNLDTGLAKNIQYF.

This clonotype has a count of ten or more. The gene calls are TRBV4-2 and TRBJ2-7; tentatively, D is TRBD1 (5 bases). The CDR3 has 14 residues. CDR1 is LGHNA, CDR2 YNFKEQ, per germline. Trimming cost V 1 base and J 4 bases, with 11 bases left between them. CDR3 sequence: CASSQGGREYEQYF. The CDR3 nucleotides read TGTGCCAGCAGCCAAGGTGGCAGGGAATACGAGCAGTACTTC.

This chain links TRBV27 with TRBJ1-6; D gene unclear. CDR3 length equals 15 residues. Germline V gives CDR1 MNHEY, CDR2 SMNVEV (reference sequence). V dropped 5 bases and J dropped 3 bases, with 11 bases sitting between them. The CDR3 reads CASSPRADYNSPLHF. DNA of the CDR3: TGTGCCAGCAGTCCCCGGGCAGACTATAATTCACCCCTCCACTTT.

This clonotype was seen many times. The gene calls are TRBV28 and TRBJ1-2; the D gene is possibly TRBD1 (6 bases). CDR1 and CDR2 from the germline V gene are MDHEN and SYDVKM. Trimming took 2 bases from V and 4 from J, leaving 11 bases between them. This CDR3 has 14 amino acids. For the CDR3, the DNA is TGTGCCAGCAGTTTACCAGGGGCGGCCTATGGCTACACCTTC. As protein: CASSLPGAAYGYTF.

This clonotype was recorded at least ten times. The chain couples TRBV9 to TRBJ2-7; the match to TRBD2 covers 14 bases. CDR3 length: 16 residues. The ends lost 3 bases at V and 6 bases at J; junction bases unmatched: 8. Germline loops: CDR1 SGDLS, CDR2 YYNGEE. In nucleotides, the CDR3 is TGTGCCAGCAGCGCTGGGACTAGCGGGAGCGCGCCCGAGCAGTACTTC. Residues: CASSAGTSGSAPEQYF. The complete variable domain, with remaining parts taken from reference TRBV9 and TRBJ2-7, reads DSGVTQTPKHLITATGQRVTLRCSPRSGDLSVYWYQQSLDQGLQFLIQYYNGEERAKGNILERFSAQQFPDLHSELNLSSLELGDSALYFCASSAGTSGSAPEQYFGPGTRLTVT.

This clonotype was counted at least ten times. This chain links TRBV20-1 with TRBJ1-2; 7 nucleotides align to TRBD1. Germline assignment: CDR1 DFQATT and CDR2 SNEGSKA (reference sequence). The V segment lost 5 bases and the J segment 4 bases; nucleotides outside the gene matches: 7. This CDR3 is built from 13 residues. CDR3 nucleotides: TGCAGTGCTCCGACAGGGTTGAGCTATGGCTACACCTTC. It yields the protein CSAPTGLSYGYTF.

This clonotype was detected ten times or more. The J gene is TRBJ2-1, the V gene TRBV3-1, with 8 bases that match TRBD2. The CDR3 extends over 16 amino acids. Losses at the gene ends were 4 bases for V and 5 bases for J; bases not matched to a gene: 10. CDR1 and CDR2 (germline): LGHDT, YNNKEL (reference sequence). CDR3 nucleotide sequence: TGTGCCAGCAGCCGCGAACTAGCGGTAAACGACAATGAGCAGTTCTTC. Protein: CASSRELAVNDNEQFF.

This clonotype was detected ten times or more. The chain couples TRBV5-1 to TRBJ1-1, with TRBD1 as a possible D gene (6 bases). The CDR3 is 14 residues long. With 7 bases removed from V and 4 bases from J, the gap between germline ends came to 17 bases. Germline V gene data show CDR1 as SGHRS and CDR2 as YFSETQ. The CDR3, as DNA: TGCGCCAGCGCTCATGACAACAGGGCCACTGAAGCTTTCTTT. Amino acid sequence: CASAHDNRATEAFF.

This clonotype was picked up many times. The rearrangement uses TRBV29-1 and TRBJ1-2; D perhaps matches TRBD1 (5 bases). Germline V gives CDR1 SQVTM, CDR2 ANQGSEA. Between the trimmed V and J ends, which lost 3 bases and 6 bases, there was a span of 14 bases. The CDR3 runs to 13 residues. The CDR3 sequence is CSVDVNKGNGYTF. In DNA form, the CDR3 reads TGCAGCGTTGACGTAAATAAGGGGAATGGCTACACCTTC.

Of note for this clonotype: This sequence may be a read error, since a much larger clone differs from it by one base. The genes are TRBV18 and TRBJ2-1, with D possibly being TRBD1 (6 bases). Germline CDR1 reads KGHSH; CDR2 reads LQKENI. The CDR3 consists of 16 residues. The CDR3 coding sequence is TGTGTCAGCCCTTCCGACAGGCCAGGCTCCTACAATGAGCAGTTCTTC. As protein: CVSPSDRPGSYNEQFF.

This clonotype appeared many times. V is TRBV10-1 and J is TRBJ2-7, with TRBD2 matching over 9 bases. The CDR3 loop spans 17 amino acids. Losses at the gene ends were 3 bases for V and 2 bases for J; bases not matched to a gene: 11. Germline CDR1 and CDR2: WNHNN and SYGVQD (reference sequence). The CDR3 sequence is CASSDSRTTSGAYEQYF. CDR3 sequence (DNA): TGCGCCAGCAGTGATTCCAGGACGACTAGCGGAGCCTACGAGCAGTACTTC.

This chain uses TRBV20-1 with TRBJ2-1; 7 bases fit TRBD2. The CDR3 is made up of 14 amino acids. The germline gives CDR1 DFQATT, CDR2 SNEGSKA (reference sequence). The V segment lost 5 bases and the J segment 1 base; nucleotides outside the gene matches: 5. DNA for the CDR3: TGCAGTGCTCCAGTTAGCGGGTCCTACAATGAGCAGTTCTTC. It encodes CSAPVSGSYNEQFF.

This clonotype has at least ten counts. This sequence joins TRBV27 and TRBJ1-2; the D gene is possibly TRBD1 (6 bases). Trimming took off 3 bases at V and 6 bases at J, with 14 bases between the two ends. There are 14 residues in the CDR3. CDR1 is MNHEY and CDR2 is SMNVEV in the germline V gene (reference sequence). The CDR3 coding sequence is TGTGCCAGCAGTTTGGCCCGGGGGGCAGATGGCTACACCTTC. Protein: CASSLARGADGYTF.

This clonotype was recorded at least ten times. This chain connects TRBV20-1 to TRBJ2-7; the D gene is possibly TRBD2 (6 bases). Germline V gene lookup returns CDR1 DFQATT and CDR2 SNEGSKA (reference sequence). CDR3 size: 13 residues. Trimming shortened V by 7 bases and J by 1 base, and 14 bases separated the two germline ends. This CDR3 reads CSVRGRSSYEQYF. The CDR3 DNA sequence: TGCAGTGTTCGGGGGAGATCATCCTACGAGCAGTACTTC.